Given below is one T cell receptor beta chain in context. From germline, CDR1 is SQVTM and CDR2 ANQGSEA. V lost 3 bases to trimming and J lost 4 bases, with 18 bases between them. The CDR3 totals 16 residues. The sample comes from a study of cytotoxic CD8 clonotypes in ibrutinib-treated CLL. Looking at the study overall: By median around 70 months, 12 had progressed and approximately 15 stayed remitted; responses had been 2 complete and some 25 partial.

Measured with immunoSEQ multiplex PCR; TCRdb has only the in-frame clones, and not every one. This table has 200,000 to 250,000 clones, roughly 70% appearing once. This receptor was taken from a human donor with chronic lymphocytic leukemia. Sequencing used PBMCs, obtained after 24 months of ibrutinib treatment. The chain uses TRBV29-1 and TRBJ1-4, with TRBD1 as a possible D gene (6 bases). CDR3 nucleotides: TGCAGCGTTGATAGCACAGGGTGGGGGAATAATGAAAAACTGTTTTTT. As protein: CSVDSTGWGNNEKLFF.